A selection of T cell receptor beta chains follows, all from one sample in a study of blood T cells in healthy people across ages. TCRdb analysed the 5' RACE reads with MiXCR anew, one entry per CDR3 protein. The repertoire holds some 1.6 million distinct CDR3 sequences, with 30% to 40% as singletons. The sample comprised blood. All receptors come from a woman in her 30s in good health. Both conserved end residues are part of each CDR3. The D gene is left open where the match is weak. The size of a clone is reported for some rows only, either as once, few or many, or as a class for expanded clones.

d_call,v_call,j_call,cdr3_length,clone_size,cdr3_aa,cdr3_nt
.,TRBV6-5,TRBJ2-7,15,once,CASSYSKGAGYEQYF,TGTGCCAGCAGTTACTCGAAAGGGGCTGGCTACGAGCAGTACTTC
TRBD2,TRBV24-1,TRBJ2-7,14,few,CATSREGHGSEQYF,TGTGCCACCAGCCGGGAGGGACATGGTAGTGAGCAGTACTTC
.,TRBV20-1,TRBJ2-7,13,many,CSGGRTSVYEQYF,TGCAGTGGGGGGCGTACATCGGTCTACGAGCAGTACTTC
TRBD1,TRBV10-1,TRBJ1-1,15,.,CASSESGTGSSAAFF,TGCGCCAGCAGTGAGTCGGGGACAGGATCCTCGGCAGCTTTCTTT
TRBD1,TRBV5-1,TRBJ2-1,15,.,CASSQGTEIDNEQFF,TGCGCCAGCAGTCAGGGGACAGAAATAGACAATGAGCAGTTCTTC
.,TRBV6-2/TRBV6-3,TRBJ1-1,13,.,CASSYPVNTEAFF,TGTGCCAGCAGTTATCCGGTTAACACTGAAGCTTTCTTT
.,TRBV10-3,TRBJ1-5,16,.,CAVSESGLQGEQPQHF,TGTGCCGTCAGTGAGTCAGGACTCCAGGGAGAGCAGCCTCAGCATTTT
.,TRBV7-2,TRBJ2-7,15,many,CASSLAVVGAYEQYF,TGTGCCAGCAGCTTAGCGGTGGTAGGGGCCTACGAGCAGTACTTC
.,TRBV4-2,TRBJ2-7,13,many,CASSQERSYEQYF,TGTGCCAGCAGCCAAGAACGAAGCTACGAGCAGTACTTC
.,TRBV30,TRBJ2-5,11,.,CAWRRGREQYF,TGTGCCTGGAGGAGGGGGAGGGAGCAGTACTTC
TRBD1,TRBV5-1,TRBJ2-3,15,.,CACSRTGTGTDTQYF,TGCGCCTGCAGCCGAACCGGGACAGGGACAGATACGCAGTATTTT
.,TRBV7-9,TRBJ2-2,16,.,CASSAPGRDHTGELFF,TGTGCCAGCAGCGCCCCCGGCAGGGATCACACCGGGGAGCTGTTTTTT
TRBD2,TRBV10-3,TRBJ2-5,15,few,CAISDPGLAGGTEYF,TGTGCCATCAGTGACCCGGGACTAGCGGGGGGCACCGAGTACTTC
.,TRBV2,TRBJ2-1,16,.,CASTSLRGADHNEQFF,TGTGCCAGCACCTCTCTAAGAGGGGCGGACCACAATGAGCAGTTCTTC
TRBD1,TRBV12-3/TRBV12-4,TRBJ2-5,13,many,CASSLGQLETQYF,TGTGCCAGCAGTTTGGGACAGTTGGAGACCCAGTACTTC
.,TRBV10-3,TRBJ1-3,14,.,CAITEEDSGNTIYF,TGTGCCATCACCGAAGAGGACTCTGGAAACACCATATATTTT
.,TRBV13,TRBJ2-1,16,.,CASRNEVGGRYNEQFF,TGTGCCAGCAGAAACGAAGTGGGAGGTCGATACAATGAGCAGTTCTTC
.,TRBV20-1,TRBJ2-3,15,.,CSAPPEWGYTDTQYF,TGCAGTGCTCCCCCGGAGTGGGGGTACACAGATACGCAGTATTTT
.,TRBV7-9,TRBJ2-7,16,once,CASSPHAPGTLYEQYF,TGTGCCAGCAGCCCGCACGCACCCGGGACGCTCTACGAGCAGTACTTC
TRBD2,TRBV27,TRBJ2-3,17,.,CASSLSLPSGSIDTQYF,TGTGCCAGCAGTTTATCCCTGCCTAGCGGAAGCATAGATACGCAGTATTTT
.,TRBV20-1,TRBJ1-2,14,.,CSASSLKGNYGYTF,TGCAGTGCTAGTAGTTTGAAAGGGAACTATGGCTACACCTTC
.,TRBV10-1,TRBJ1-1,12,.,CASSGINTEAFF,TGCGCCAGCAGTGGTATTAACACTGAAGCTTTCTTT
TRBD2,TRBV20-1,TRBJ2-7,14,.,CSATSRAGAYEQYF,TGCAGTGCTACCTCCAGGGCGGGAGCCTACGAGCAGTACTTC
.,TRBV20-1,TRBJ2-7,13,many,CSAPSQGVGEQYF,TGCAGTGCCCCATCCCAGGGAGTGGGTGAGCAGTACTTC
TRBD1,TRBV28,TRBJ2-7,13,few,CASAPGQTYEQYF,TGTGCCAGCGCTCCGGGACAGACCTACGAGCAGTACTTC
.,TRBV25-1,TRBJ2-7,13,.,CASNSGKTYEQYF,TGTGCCAGCAATAGCGGCAAGACCTACGAGCAGTACTTC
TRBD2,TRBV11-2,TRBJ2-5,17,.,CASSLPARERSEVEQYF,TGTGCCAGCAGCTTACCAGCGCGGGAGCGTTCGGAGGTAGAGCAGTACTTC
TRBD2,TRBV20-1,TRBJ2-3,15,.,CSARESGGGTDTQYF,TGCAGTGCTAGAGAGTCGGGAGGAGGGACAGATACGCAGTATTTT
.,TRBV13,TRBJ2-1,15,.,CASNLIGISSDEQFF,TGTGCCAGCAACTTAATAGGCATCTCCTCGGATGAGCAGTTCTTC
TRBD2,TRBV25-1,TRBJ2-7,15,.,CASTPQLAGVGEQYF,TGTGCCAGCACTCCCCAACTAGCGGGAGTGGGAGAGCAGTACTTC